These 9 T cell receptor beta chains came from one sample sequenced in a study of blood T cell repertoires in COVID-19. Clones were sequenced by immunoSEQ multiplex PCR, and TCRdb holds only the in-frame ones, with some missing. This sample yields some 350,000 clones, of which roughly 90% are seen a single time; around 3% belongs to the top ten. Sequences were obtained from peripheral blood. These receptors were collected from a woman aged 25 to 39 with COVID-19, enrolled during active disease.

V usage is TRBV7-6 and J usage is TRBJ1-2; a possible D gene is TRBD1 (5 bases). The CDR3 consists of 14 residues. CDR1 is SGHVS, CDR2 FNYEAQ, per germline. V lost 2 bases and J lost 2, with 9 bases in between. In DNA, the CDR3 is TGTGCCAGCAGCTTAAACCGGGGGAACTATGGCTACACCTTC. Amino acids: CASSLNRGNYGYTF.

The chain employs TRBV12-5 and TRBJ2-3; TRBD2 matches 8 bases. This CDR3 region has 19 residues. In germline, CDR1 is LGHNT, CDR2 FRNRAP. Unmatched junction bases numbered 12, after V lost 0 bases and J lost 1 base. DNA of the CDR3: TGTGCTAGTGGTTTGGTAACGGGGGGGGACAAGGTCGGCACAGATACGCAGTATTTT. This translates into CASGLVTGGDKVGTDTQYF.

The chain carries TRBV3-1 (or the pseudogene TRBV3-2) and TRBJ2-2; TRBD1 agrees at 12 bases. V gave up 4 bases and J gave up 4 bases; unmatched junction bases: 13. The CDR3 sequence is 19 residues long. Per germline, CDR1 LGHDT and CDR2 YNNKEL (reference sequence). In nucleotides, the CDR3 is TGTGCCAGCAGCCCAATTATACGCCGGGACAGGGGGCCCACCGGGGAGCTGTTTTTT. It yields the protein CASSPIIRRDRGPTGELFF.

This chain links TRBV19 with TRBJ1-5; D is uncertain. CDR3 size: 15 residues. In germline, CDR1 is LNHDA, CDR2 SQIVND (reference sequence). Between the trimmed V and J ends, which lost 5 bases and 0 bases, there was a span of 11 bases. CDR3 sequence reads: CASSPHPISNQPQHF. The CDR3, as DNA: TGTGCCAGTAGTCCCCACCCTATTAGCAATCAGCCCCAGCATTTT.

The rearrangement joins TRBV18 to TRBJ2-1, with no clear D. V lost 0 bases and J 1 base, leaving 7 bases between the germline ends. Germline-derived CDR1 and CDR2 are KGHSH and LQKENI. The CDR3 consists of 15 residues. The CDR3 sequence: CASSPPSLSYNEQFF. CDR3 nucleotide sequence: TGTGCCAGCTCACCACCGAGCTTGTCCTACAATGAGCAGTTCTTC.

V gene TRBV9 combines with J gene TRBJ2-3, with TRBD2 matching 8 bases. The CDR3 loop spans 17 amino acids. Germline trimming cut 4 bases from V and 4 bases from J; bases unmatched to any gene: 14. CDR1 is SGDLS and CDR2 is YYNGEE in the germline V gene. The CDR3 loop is CASSFRLARVGADTQYF. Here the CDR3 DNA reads TGTGCCAGCAGCTTCCGACTAGCGCGCGTCGGGGCAGATACGCAGTATTTT.

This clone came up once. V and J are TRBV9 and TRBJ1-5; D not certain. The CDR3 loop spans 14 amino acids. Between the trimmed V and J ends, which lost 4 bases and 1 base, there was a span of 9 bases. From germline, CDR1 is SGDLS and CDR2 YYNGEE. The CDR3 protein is CASSLGGSNQPQHF. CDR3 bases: TGTGCCAGCAGCCTAGGAGGGAGCAATCAGCCCCAGCATTTT.

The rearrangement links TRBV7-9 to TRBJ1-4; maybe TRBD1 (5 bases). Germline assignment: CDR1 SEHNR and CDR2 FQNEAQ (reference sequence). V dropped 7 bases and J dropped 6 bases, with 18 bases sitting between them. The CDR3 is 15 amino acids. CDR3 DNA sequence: TGTGCCAGCACCCTGGGGGGTGGACCATATGAAAAACTGTTTTTT. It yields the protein CASTLGGGPYEKLFF.

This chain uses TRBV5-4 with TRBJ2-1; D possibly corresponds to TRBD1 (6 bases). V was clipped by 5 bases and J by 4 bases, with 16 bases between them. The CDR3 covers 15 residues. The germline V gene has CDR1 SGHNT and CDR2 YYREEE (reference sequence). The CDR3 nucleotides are TGTGCCAGCAGTATAAGGACAGCCCCATACAATGAGCAGTTCTTC. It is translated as CASSIRTAPYNEQFF.